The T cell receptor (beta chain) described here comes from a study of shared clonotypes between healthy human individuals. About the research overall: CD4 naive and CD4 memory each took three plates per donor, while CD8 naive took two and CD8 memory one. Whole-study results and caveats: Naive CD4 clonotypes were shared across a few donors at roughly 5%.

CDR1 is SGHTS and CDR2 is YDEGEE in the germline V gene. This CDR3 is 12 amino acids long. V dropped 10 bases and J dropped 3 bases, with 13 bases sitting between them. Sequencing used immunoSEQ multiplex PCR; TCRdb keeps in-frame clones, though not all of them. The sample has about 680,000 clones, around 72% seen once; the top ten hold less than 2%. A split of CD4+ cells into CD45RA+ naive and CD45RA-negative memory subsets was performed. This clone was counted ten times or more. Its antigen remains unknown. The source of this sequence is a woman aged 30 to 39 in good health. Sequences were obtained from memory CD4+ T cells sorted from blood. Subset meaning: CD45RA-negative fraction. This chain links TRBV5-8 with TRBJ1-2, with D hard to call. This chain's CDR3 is CAWRGPYYGYTF. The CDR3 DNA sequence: TGTGCCTGGCGAGGGCCATACTATGGCTACACCTTC.